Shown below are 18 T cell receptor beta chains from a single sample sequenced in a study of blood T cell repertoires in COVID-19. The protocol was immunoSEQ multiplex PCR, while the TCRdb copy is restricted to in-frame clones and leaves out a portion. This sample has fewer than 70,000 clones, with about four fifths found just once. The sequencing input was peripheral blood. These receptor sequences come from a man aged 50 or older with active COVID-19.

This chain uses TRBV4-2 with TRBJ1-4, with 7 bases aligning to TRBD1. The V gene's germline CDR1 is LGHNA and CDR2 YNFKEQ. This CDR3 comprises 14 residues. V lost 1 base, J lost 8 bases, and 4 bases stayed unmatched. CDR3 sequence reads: CASSQGTGKEKLFF. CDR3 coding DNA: TGTGCCAGCAGCCAAGGGACAGGTAAAGAAAAACTGTTTTTT.

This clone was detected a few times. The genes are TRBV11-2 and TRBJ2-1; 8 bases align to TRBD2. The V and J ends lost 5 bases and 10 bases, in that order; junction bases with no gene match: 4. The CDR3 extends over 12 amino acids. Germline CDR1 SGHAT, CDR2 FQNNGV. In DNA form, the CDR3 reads TGTGCCAGCAGCCCACGCGGGAGGGAGCAGTTCTTC. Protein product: CASSPRGREQFF.

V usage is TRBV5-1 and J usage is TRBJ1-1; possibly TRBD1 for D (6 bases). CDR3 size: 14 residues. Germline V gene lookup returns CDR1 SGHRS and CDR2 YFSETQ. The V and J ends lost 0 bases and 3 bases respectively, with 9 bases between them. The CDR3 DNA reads TGCGCCAGCAGCTTGGTTAAGGGGGACACTGAAGCTTTCTTT. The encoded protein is CASSLVKGDTEAFF.

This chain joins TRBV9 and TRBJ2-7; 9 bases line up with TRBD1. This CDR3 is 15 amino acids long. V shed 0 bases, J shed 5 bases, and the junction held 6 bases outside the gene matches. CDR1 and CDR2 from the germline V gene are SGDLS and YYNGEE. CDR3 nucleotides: TGTGCCAGCAGCGTAGGAGGGACAGGGAGCCACGAGCAGTACTTC. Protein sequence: CASSVGGTGSHEQYF.

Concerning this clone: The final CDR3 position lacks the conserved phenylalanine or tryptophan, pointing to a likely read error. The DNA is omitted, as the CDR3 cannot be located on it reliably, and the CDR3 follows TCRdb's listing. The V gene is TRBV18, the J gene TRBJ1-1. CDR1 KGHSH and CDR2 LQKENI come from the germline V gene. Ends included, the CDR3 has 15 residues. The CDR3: CASSPLEGGRVTPVL.

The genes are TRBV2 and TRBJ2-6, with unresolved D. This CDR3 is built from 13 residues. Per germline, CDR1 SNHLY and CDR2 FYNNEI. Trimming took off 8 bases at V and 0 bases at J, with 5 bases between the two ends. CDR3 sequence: CASDSSGANVLTF. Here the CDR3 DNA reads TGTGCCAGCGACTCCTCTGGGGCCAACGTCCTGACTTTC.

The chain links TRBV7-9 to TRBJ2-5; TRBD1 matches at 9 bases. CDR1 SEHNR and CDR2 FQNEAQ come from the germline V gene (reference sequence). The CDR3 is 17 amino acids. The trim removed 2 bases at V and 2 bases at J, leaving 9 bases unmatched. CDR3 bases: TGTGCCAGCAGCTTAACGCTGACAGGGGGGCGGCAAGAGACCCAGTACTTC. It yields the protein CASSLTLTGGRQETQYF.

CDR3 DNA sequence: TGTGCCAGCAGCCAAGACCTACTAGCGGGGAACAACGAGCAGTACTTC. Residues: CASSQDLLAGNNEQYF. The rearrangement joins TRBV4-2 to TRBJ2-7; 10 bases map to TRBD2. Per the germline V gene, CDR1 is LGHNA and CDR2 is YNFKEQ. Trimming cost V 0 bases and J 5 bases; bases outside gene matches: 7. The CDR3 extends over 16 amino acids.

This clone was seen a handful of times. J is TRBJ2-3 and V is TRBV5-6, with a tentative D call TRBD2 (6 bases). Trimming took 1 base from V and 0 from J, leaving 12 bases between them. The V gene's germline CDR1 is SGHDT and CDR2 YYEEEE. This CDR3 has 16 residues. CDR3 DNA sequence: TGTGCCAGCAGCTTGAGGACGGGAGTGAGCACAGATACGCAGTATTTT. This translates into CASSLRTGVSTDTQYF. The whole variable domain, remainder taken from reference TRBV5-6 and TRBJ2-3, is DAGVTQSPTHLIKTRGQQVTLRCSPKSGHDTVSWYQQALGQGPQFIFQYYEEEERQRGNFPDRFSGHQFPNYSSELNVNALLLGDSALYLCASSLRTGVSTDTQYFGPGTRLTVL.

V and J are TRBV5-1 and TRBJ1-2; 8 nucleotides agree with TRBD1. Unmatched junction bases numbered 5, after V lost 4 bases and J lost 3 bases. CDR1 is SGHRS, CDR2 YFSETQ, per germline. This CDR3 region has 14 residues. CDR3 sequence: CASSLQGADYGYTF. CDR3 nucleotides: TGCGCCAGCAGCCTGCAGGGGGCGGACTATGGCTACACCTTC.

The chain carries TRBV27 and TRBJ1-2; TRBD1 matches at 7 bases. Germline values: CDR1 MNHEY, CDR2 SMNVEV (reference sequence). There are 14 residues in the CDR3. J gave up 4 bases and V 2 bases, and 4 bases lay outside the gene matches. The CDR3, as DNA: TGTGCCAGCAGTTTAAGCCAGGGGGGCTATGGCTACACCTTC. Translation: CASSLSQGGYGYTF.

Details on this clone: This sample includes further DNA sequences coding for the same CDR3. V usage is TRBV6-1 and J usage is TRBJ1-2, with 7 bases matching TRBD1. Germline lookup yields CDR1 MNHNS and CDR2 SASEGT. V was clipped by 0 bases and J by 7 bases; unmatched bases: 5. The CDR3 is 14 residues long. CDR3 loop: CASSEARQGGGYTF. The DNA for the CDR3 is TGTGCCAGCAGTGAAGCGAGACAGGGAGGTGGCTACACCTTC.

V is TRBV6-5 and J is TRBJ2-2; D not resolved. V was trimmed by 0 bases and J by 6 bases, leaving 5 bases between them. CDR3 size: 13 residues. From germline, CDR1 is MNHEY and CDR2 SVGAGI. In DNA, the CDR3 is TGTGCCAGCAGTTACTCGAGATCCGGGGAGCTGTTTTTT. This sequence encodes CASSYSRSGELFF.

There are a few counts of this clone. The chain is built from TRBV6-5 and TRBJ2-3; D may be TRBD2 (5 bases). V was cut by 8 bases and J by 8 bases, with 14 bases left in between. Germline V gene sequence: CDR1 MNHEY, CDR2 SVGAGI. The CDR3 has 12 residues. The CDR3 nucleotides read TGTGCCAGCGGAGGTCGTTCGGTTACGCAGTATTTT. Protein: CASGGRSVTQYF.

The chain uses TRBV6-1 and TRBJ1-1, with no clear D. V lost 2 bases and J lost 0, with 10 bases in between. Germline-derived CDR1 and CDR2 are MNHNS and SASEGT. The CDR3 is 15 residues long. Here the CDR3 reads CASSEIPGMNTEAFF. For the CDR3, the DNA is TGTGCCAGCAGTGAAATTCCAGGTATGAACACTGAAGCTTTCTTT.

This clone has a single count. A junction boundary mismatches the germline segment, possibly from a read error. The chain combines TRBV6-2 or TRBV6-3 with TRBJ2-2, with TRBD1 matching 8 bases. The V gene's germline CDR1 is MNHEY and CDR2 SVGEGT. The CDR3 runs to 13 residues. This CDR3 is CASSWDRPGELFF. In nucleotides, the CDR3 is TGTGCCAGCAGTTGGGACAGGCCCGGTGAGCTGTTTTTT.

The CDR3 DNA follows: TGTGCCAGCAGCCAAGTTGGTGGGAGGAACTCCTACGAGCAGTACTTC. Its protein product is CASSQVGGRNSYEQYF. The chain has TRBV14 and TRBJ2-7, with D possibly being TRBD2 (6 bases). Germline V gene lookup returns CDR1 SGHDN and CDR2 FVKESK. The CDR3 is 16 residues long. Trimming stripped 1 base from V and 0 bases from J, with 13 bases between.

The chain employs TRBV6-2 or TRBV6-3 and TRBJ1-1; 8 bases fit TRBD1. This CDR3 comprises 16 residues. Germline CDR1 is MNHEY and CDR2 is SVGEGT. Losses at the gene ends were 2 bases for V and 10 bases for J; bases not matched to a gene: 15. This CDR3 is CASSYGGTGSLRGAFF. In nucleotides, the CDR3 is TGTGCCAGCAGTTACGGGGGGACAGGATCCCTTCGGGGAGCTTTCTTT.